The 9 T cell receptor beta chains below all came from one sample that was sequenced in a study of T cells in tuberculosis. TCRdb's table, derived via immunoSEQ multiplex PCR, lists solely in-frame clones and lacks some. Found here are over 30,000 clones, 95% to 97% of them singletons; the top ten hold approximately 6.3%. Sequencing input: PBMCs. These TCRs come from a donor aged 10-29 years with latent tuberculosis or without tuberculosis infection.

This clone was observed once. This sequence joins TRBV28 and TRBJ1-4; 12 positions match TRBD1. Germline lookup yields CDR1 MDHEN and CDR2 SYDVKM. The CDR3 spans 15 residues. After removal of 5 bases from V and 9 bases from J, the junction contained 7 bases not matched to a gene. The CDR3 loop reads CASSRTGTGGQKLFF. The CDR3 DNA reads TGTGCCAGCAGTCGGACCGGGACAGGGGGCCAAAAACTGTTTTTT. Complete variable domain (other parts from reference TRBV28 and TRBJ1-4): DVKVTQSSRYLVKRTGEKVFLECVQDMDHENMFWYRQDPGLGLRLIYFSYDVKMKEKGDIPEGYSVSREKKERFSLILESASTNQTSMYLCASSRTGTGGQKLFFGSGTQLSVL.

V gene TRBV6-1 combines with J gene TRBJ2-7, with D hard to call. The germline gives CDR1 MNHNS, CDR2 SASEGT. This CDR3 comprises 14 residues. Trimming took off 5 bases at V and 6 bases at J, with 17 bases between the two ends. CDR3 nucleotide sequence: TGTGCCAGCAGTACCGAGCTCTTCCTTTCCGAGCAGTACTTC. Translating gives CASSTELFLSEQYF.

The chain combines TRBV28 with TRBJ2-3, with 9 bases fitting TRBD2. Germline-derived CDR1 and CDR2 are MDHEN and SYDVKM. This CDR3 is built from 19 residues. Trimming took 2 bases from V and 2 from J; bases not matched to a gene: 14. The CDR3 nucleotides read TGTGCCAGCAGTTTAGGCCCCGCTTCGGCGGGAGGGTCCACAGATACGCAGTATTTT. Protein: CASSLGPASAGGSTDTQYF.

The rearrangement links TRBV5-4 to TRBJ2-5, with 12 bases fitting TRBD2. Germline CDR1 is SGHNT and CDR2 is YYREEE (reference sequence). The CDR3 is made up of 16 amino acids. V trimming: 4 bases; J trimming: 5 bases; junction bases outside the gene matches: 9. CDR3 in amino acids: CASSTRLAGAQETQYF. DNA for the CDR3: TGTGCCAGCAGCACCAGACTAGCGGGAGCCCAGGAGACCCAGTACTTC.

The CDR3 sequence is CASSRDRAEAFF. The CDR3 DNA follows: TGTGCCAGCAGTCGGGACAGGGCGGAAGCTTTCTTT. The J gene is TRBJ1-1, the V gene TRBV2; the match to TRBD1 covers 9 bases. The CDR3 contains 12 residues. Germline values: CDR1 SNHLY, CDR2 FYNNEI. With 5 bases clipped from V and 8 bases from J, the junction kept 3 bases outside the gene matches.

The chain combines TRBV5-1 with TRBJ2-7; TRBD1 might be the D (6 bases). CDR1 is SGHRS and CDR2 is YFSETQ in the germline V gene. The CDR3 sequence is 14 residues long. With 3 bases removed from V and 2 bases from J, the gap between germline ends came to 12 bases. CDR3 bases: TGCGCCAGCAGCTCAGGACAGTCCACCTACGAGCAGTACTTC. This codes for CASSSGQSTYEQYF. The whole variable domain, remainder taken from reference TRBV5-1 and TRBJ2-7, is KAGVTQTPRYLIKTRGQQVTLSCSPISGHRSVSWYQQTPGQGLQFLFEYFSETQRNKGNFPGRFSGRQFSNSRSEMNVSTLELGDSALYLCASSSGQSTYEQYFGPGTRLTVT.

This chain links TRBV5-1 with TRBJ1-1; 8 bases map to TRBD1. With V trimmed by 4 bases and J by 4 bases, 12 bases remained unmatched. The CDR3 is 16 residues long. Germline V CDR1 and CDR2: SGHRS, YFSETQ. This CDR3 is CASSPLKVQGGTEAFF. The CDR3 DNA follows: TGCGCCAGCAGCCCGCTGAAAGTACAGGGGGGCACTGAAGCTTTCTTT.

V and J are TRBV5-8 and TRBJ1-1; D is possibly TRBD1 (5 bases). V shed 7 bases and J shed 2 bases, with 12 bases lying between them. The CDR3 length is 13 residues. Germline V gene data show CDR1 as SGHTS and CDR2 as YDEGEE. CDR3 sequence reads: CASVPTVNTEAFF. CDR3 bases: TGTGCCAGCGTGCCGACAGTAAACACTGAAGCTTTCTTT.

This sequence joins TRBV6-1 and TRBJ1-1; unclear D gene. Germline V gene sequence: CDR1 MNHNS, CDR2 SASEGT. Trimming took off 1 base at V and 5 bases at J, with 17 bases between the two ends. CDR3 length equals 16 residues. CDR3 bases: TGTGCCAGCAGTGAAGTGGGCAGATCACCGAATACTGAAGCTTTCTTT. Translating it yields CASSEVGRSPNTEAFF.